These T cell receptor beta chains were read from a single sample in a study of cytomegalovirus exposure and HLA in healthy donors. Sequenced by immunoSEQ multiplex PCR; TCRdb stores in-frame clones only, minus some. The sample contains 220,000 or so clones, 60% to 80% of which appear only once. Sequences were obtained from PBMCs. These receptors all come from a woman in her 30s in good health and CMV-seronegative. The CDR3 runs from the conserved cysteine through the conserved F or W. D genes are given only for firm matches. Some rows have no size entry. The others give once, few or many, or a class for an expanded clone.

cdr3_nt	cdr3_aa	d_call	clone_size	v_call	j_call
TGTGCCAGCAGTGAACGGGCGGGGGGGCGATCAGATACGCAGTATTTT	CASSERAGGRSDTQYF	TRBD2	.	TRBV6-1	TRBJ2-3
TGTGCCAGTAGTATAGAAGCAGGGACTGAAGCTTTCTTT	CASSIEAGTEAFF	.	.	TRBV19	TRBJ1-1
TGTGCCAGCAGGGAAAGACAGGGGAATCCCCTCCACTTT	CASRERQGNPLHF	TRBD1	.	TRBV6-1	TRBJ1-6
TGTGCCAGCAGGGTCAGCGACTATGGCTACACCTTC	CASRVSDYGYTF	.	.	TRBV6-5	TRBJ1-2
TGTGCCAGCGCCCTCAGGGCCGTGAACTCTGGGGCCAACGTCCTGACTTTC	CASALRAVNSGANVLTF	.	.	TRBV2	TRBJ2-6
TGTGCCTGGGGCCTGGGCGTCTCCAACTATGGCTACACCTTC	CAWGLGVSNYGYTF	.	.	TRBV30	TRBJ1-2
TGTGCCAGCAGCAGACAGGGCTCCTACGAGCAGTACTTC	CASSRQGSYEQYF	TRBD1	.	TRBV11-2	TRBJ2-7
TGTGCCAGCAGTGAAGCAGGGGACTATGGCTACACCTTC	CASSEAGDYGYTF	.	few	TRBV5-6	TRBJ1-2
TGTGCCAGCAGCTCCCCCAAGCGGGAGAACACCGGGGAGCTGTTTTTT	CASSSPKRENTGELFF	TRBD2	.	TRBV7-9	TRBJ2-2
TGTGCCAGCAGCCCAGTGGGACAGGGGACAGATACGCAGTATTTT	CASSPVGQGTDTQYF	TRBD1	.	TRBV11-2	TRBJ2-3
TGTGCCAGCTCGCCTCTCCCGGGACAGCTATCTGAAGCTTTCTTT	CASSPLPGQLSEAFF	TRBD1	.	TRBV18	TRBJ1-1
TGCGCCAGCAGTAGGCCGGACATCGGAGTGGAGACCCAGTACTTC	CASSRPDIGVETQYF	.	.	TRBV10-2	TRBJ2-5
TGTGCCTGGAGTAAAACCACAGGGAACATGAACACTGAAGCTTTCTTT	CAWSKTTGNMNTEAFF	.	.	TRBV30	TRBJ1-1
TGTGCCACTGACCTTGGCGCCCGGGACATTCAGTACTTC	CATDLGARDIQYF	.	.	TRBV7-2	TRBJ2-4
TGTGCCAGCAGCAACGGACAGGGGAGATCCTACGAGCAGTACTTC	CASSNGQGRSYEQYF	TRBD1	once	TRBV7-9	TRBJ2-7
TGTGCCAGTAGTACTTTGGACAGGGCTAATGAAAAACTGTTTTTT	CASSTLDRANEKLFF	TRBD1	.	TRBV19	TRBJ1-4
TGTGCCAGCAAAGGGTGGCAGGGGAACACTGAAGCTTTCTTT	CASKGWQGNTEAFF	.	.	TRBV5-4	TRBJ1-1
TGTGCCAGCAGCACCCCGGGAGGAGCGGGAGGGCCCCCTGGGGCCGGGGAGCTGTTTTTT	CASSTPGGAGGPPGAGELFF	TRBD2	.	TRBV5-5	TRBJ2-2
TGTGCCAGTAGTAAGTGGACATACCATGAGCAGTTCTTC	CASSKWTYHEQFF	.	few	TRBV19	TRBJ2-1
TGTGCCAGCAGCTTCCCTCGGGAGACCCAGTACTTC	CASSFPRETQYF	.	.	TRBV13	TRBJ2-5
TGTGCCAGCAGCTTATTTCCGGGTTCGGGATACAATGAGCAGTTCTTC	CASSLFPGSGYNEQFF	.	few	TRBV7-3	TRBJ2-1
TGTGCCAGCAGTTTGGGTGCCAGGGGGGAGCAGTACTTC	CASSLGARGEQYF	TRBD1	.	TRBV27	TRBJ2-7
TGTGCCAGCAGCCCCGCCCTGGGGGTCAGCGGGAGCGGCACAGATACGCAGTATTTT	CASSPALGVSGSGTDTQYF	TRBD2	.	TRBV5-4	TRBJ2-3
TGTGCCAGCAGCGGATTGAGTACTAACTATGGCTACACCTTC	CASSGLSTNYGYTF	.	.	TRBV9	TRBJ1-2
TGTGCCAGCAGTTTATCTAGTACTAATGAGCAGTTCTTC	CASSLSSTNEQFF	.	.	TRBV27	TRBJ2-1
TGTGCCAGCAGCTTAAACGTCGGACAAGAAGCTTTCTTT	CASSLNVGQEAFF	.	few	TRBV7-3	TRBJ1-1
TGCGCCAGCAGTGCAGGGGTGGACACTGAAGCTTTCTTT	CASSAGVDTEAFF	.	.	TRBV10-1	TRBJ1-1
TGTGCCAGCAGCCCATATGGGACAGAGACCTATGGCTACACCTTC	CASSPYGTETYGYTF	TRBD1	.	TRBV4-2	TRBJ1-2
TGTGCCAGCAGTGACATTGGCAGCGGGGGCGTAGATACGCAGTATTTT	CASSDIGSGGVDTQYF	TRBD2	.	TRBV2	TRBJ2-3
TGTGCCAGCAGTTATACCGACAGGCGTGACTATGGCTACACCTTC	CASSYTDRRDYGYTF	.	.	TRBV6-6	TRBJ1-2
TGTGCCAGTAGTTGGACAGGGAACCCAGGCTACACCTTC	CASSWTGNPGYTF	TRBD1	.	TRBV19	TRBJ1-2
TGTGCCAGTAGTATTAGGGGCAGGGCTAACGAGCAGTACTTC	CASSIRGRANEQYF	.	.	TRBV19	TRBJ2-7
TGTGCCAGCACCGAAGGAGGCAAAAACATTCAGTACTTC	CASTEGGKNIQYF	.	.	TRBV6-1	TRBJ2-4
TGTGCCAGCATCACGATTTTTGCAGGGGGTTACAATGAGCAGTTCTTC	CASITIFAGGYNEQFF	TRBD1	once	TRBV2	TRBJ2-1
TGTGCCAGCTCACCAGGGGCCGAGACCCAGTACTTC	CASSPGAETQYF	.	once	TRBV18	TRBJ2-5
TGTGCCAGCAGCTTTAGGACAGGTTCTGAAGCTTTCTTT	CASSFRTGSEAFF	TRBD1	.	TRBV5-5	TRBJ1-1
TGTGCCATCAGTGAGTTGCGGGGGGCCACCGGGGAGCTGTTTTTT	CAISELRGATGELFF	TRBD2	once	TRBV10-3	TRBJ2-2
TGTGCCAGCAGTCTTCTAGCGGGAGGTTACAATGAGCAGTTCTTC	CASSLLAGGYNEQFF	TRBD2	.	TRBV6-6	TRBJ2-1
TGTGCCAGCAGCTTGGCTTCCGGACAGGGAGGCGAAAAACTGTTTTTT	CASSLASGQGGEKLFF	TRBD1	.	TRBV5-4	TRBJ1-4
TGTGCCAGCAGCTTAGGAGGGGAGGTTAATCAGCCCCAGCATTTT	CASSLGGEVNQPQHF	.	few	TRBV7-3	TRBJ1-5
TGTGCCCGGGGTACTTCCGCTTACGAGCAGTACTTC	CARGTSAYEQYF	.	.	TRBV6-1	TRBJ2-7
TGTGCCAGCAGTGAAAGATTAGGGGGTGGCTACACCTTC	CASSERLGGGYTF	.	once	TRBV6-1	TRBJ1-2
TGTGCCGTGCGGGGGGCCAACTATGGCTACACCTTC	CAVRGANYGYTF	.	.	TRBV2	TRBJ1-2
TGTTCCAGCAGCTTAGCGGGAGGGAACAATGAGCAGTTCTTC	CSSSLAGGNNEQFF	TRBD2	once	TRBV7-9	TRBJ2-1
TGCGCCAGCAGCTTGGGAGAACAAGAGACCCAGTACTTC	CASSLGEQETQYF	.	.	TRBV5-1	TRBJ2-5
TGTGCCAGCAGCACGCCCGGGAGGACCCGAGATGAGCAGTTCTTC	CASSTPGRTRDEQFF	TRBD2	few	TRBV5-6	TRBJ2-1
TGTGCCACCAGCACCGGGACTGAAGAGACCCAGTACTTC	CATSTGTEETQYF	.	few	TRBV15	TRBJ2-5
TGCGCCAGCGACAGGGGGGTCGGGAACAATGAGCAGTTCTTC	CASDRGVGNNEQFF	TRBD1	.	TRBV5-1	TRBJ2-1
TGTGCCAGCAGTTACGGCGGGAGAGGCAATGAGCAGTTCTTC	CASSYGGRGNEQFF	TRBD2	few	TRBV6-5	TRBJ2-1
TGTGCCAGCAGTGGTTTGACAGGGTTGGCCTTAAACTATGGCTACACCTTC	CASSGLTGLALNYGYTF	TRBD1	few	TRBV2	TRBJ1-2
TGCGCCAGCAGCCACAACTTAGCGGGAGAAGGGCTTAACACGTTCTTC	CASSHNLAGEGLNTFF	TRBD2	.	TRBV5-1	TRBJ2-1
TGTGCCAGCAGTGTCGGCGCGGGGGGGCACAATGAGCAGTTCTTC	CASSVGAGGHNEQFF	TRBD2	once	TRBV6-1	TRBJ2-1
TGCAGCGTTGCTAGCTCCTACGAGCAGTACTTC	CSVASSYEQYF	.	.	TRBV29-1	TRBJ2-7
TGTGCCAGCGGAGGGGCCACCGGGGAGCTGTTTTTT	CASGGATGELFF	.	.	TRBV7-8	TRBJ2-2
TGTGCCAGCAGTGAACCGGACAGGGTATCTGGCTACGCCTTC	CASSEPDRVSGYAF	TRBD1	.	TRBV6-1	TRBJ1-2
TGCGCCAGCAGCCCAGGTACCCAGGTCATTCAGTGGTACTTC	CASSPGTQVIQWYF	.	.	TRBV5-1	TRBJ2-4
TGTGCCAGCAGCCTAGGGACAGGGGGCGCGGGGAGCAATCAGCCCCAGCATTTT	CASSLGTGGAGSNQPQHF	TRBD1	.	TRBV7-3	TRBJ1-5
TGTGCCAGTAGTATAGTTAGGGGCAGCCAAGAGACCCAGTACTTC	CASSIVRGSQETQYF	.	.	TRBV19	TRBJ2-5
TGTGCCAGCAGTGGGACTAGCCGACAAGAGACCCAGTACTTC	CASSGTSRQETQYF	TRBD2	.	TRBV6-1	TRBJ2-5
TGTGCCAGCAGCTCCTGGGGAGTTAATAATTCACCCCTCCACTTT	CASSSWGVNNSPLHF	.	.	TRBV5-6	TRBJ1-6